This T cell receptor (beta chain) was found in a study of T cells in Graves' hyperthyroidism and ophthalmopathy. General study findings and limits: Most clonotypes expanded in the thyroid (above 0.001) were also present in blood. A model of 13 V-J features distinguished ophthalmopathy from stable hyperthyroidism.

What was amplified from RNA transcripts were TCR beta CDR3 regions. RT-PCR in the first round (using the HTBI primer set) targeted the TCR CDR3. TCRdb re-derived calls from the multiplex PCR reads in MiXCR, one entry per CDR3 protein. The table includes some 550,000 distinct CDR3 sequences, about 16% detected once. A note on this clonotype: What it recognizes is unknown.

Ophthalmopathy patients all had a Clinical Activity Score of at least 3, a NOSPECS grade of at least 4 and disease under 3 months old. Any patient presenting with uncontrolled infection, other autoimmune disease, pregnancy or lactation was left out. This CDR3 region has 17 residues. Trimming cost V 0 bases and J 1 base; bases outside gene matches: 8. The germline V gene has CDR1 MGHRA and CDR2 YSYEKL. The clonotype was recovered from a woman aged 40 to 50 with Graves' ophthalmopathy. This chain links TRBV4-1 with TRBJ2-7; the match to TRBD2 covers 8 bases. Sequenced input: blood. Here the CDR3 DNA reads TGCGCCAGCAGCCAAGATCGGGAAGCGGGAGTGTCCTACGAGCAGTACTTC. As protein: CASSQDREAGVSYEQYF.